This TCR beta chain derives from a study of T cell changes during pregnancy in multiple sclerosis. CDR1 and CDR2 from the germline V gene are SGHVS and FNYEAQ. The CDR3 contains 17 residues. The V and J ends lost 2 bases and 4 bases respectively, with 17 bases between them. The protocol was immunoSEQ multiplex PCR, while the TCRdb copy is restricted to in-frame clones and leaves out a portion. There are 40,000 to 50,000 clones in the sample; just over 90% occur only once, and under 4.5% lies in the top ten. The chain recombines TRBV7-6 with TRBJ1-4; D gene uncertain. The sample here was CD8+ T cells from peripheral blood mononuclear cells, taken after pregnancy. The origin of this receptor is a female donor with multiple sclerosis, enrolled in a pregnancy study. The CDR3 DNA sequence: TGTGCCAGCAGCTTACTTAGCCGAGGCGGGATTAATGAAAAACTGTTTTTT. Its protein is CASSLLSRGGINEKLFF.